Listed here are 18 T cell receptor beta chains from one sample, sequenced in a study of blood T cell repertoires in COVID-19. The protocol was immunoSEQ multiplex PCR, while the TCRdb copy is restricted to in-frame clones and leaves out a portion. This table has 150,000 to 200,000 clones, roughly 80% appearing once. What was sequenced was peripheral blood. The source of these receptors is a man aged 60 to 69 with acute or convalescent COVID-19.

This rearrangement joins TRBV4-3 to TRBJ2-2, with 9 bases fitting TRBD2. The CDR3 has 20 amino acids. V was pared by 2 bases and J by 3 bases, with 16 bases of the junction left unmatched. The germline CDR1 and CDR2 sequences are LGHNA and YSLEER. The CDR3 DNA reads as TGCGCCAGCAGCCAACTTAGTTTCCCTAGCGGGGCGTCTGACACCGGGGAGCTGTTTTTT. Translated, it gives CASSQLSFPSGASDTGELFF.

The V gene is TRBV7-3, the J gene TRBJ2-1; D may be TRBD2 (5 bases). CDR3 size: 15 residues. CDR1 and CDR2 from the germline V gene are SGHTA and FQGTGA. V dropped 3 bases and J dropped 7 bases, with 16 bases sitting between them. In DNA form, the CDR3 reads TGTGCCAGCAGCTTCTCGGGGTCAGATCATAATGAGCAGTTCTTC. This encodes CASSFSGSDHNEQFF.

The J gene is TRBJ1-3, the V gene TRBV5-1, with D maybe TRBD1 (6 bases). The CDR3 covers 16 residues. V lost 4 bases and J 0 bases, leaving 14 bases between the germline ends. The germline V gene encodes CDR1 SGHRS and CDR2 YFSETQ. The CDR3 DNA sequence: TGCGCCAGCAGCACTGGGACACAGAGCTCTGGAAACACCATATATTTT. Protein: CASSTGTQSSGNTIYF.

This rearrangement joins TRBV5-1 to TRBJ1-2; the D is unclear. Germline V lookup: CDR1 SGHRS, CDR2 YFSETQ. The CDR3 is 12 amino acids. V was shortened by 2 bases and J by 8 bases, with 10 bases between the two germline ends. The CDR3 nucleotides read TGCGCCAGCAGCTTTTCCACGCGGGGCTACACCTTC. Translating gives CASSFSTRGYTF.

At least ten counts were recorded for this clone. The chain has TRBV6-6 and TRBJ1-2, with TRBD1 as a possible D gene (6 bases). Germline CDR1 reads MNHNY; CDR2 reads SVGAGI (reference sequence). The V end was cut by 5 bases, the J end by 7 bases, with 14 bases between. CDR3 length: 13 amino acids. CDR3 DNA: TGTGCCAGCAGTCTCACAGGGAGCGGTGGCTACACCTTC. This codes for CASSLTGSGGYTF.

V and J are TRBV3-1 (or the pseudogene TRBV3-2) and TRBJ2-7; tentatively, D is TRBD2 (7 bases). CDR1 is LGHDT, CDR2 YNNKEL, per germline (reference sequence). The CDR3 has 14 residues. Trimming pared 4 bases from V and 3 bases from J, leaving 13 bases between. CDR3 sequence (DNA): TGTGCCAGCAGCCCGAGCGGGACACTCTACGAGCAGTACTTC. Translation: CASSPSGTLYEQYF.

This chain connects TRBV28 to TRBJ1-2; D is unresolved. This CDR3 is 11 amino acids long. Trimming cost V 6 bases and J 8 bases, with 10 bases left between them. Germline V lookup: CDR1 MDHEN, CDR2 SYDVKM. CDR3 DNA sequence: TGTGCCAGCAGCCATGGGAGCGGCTACACCTTC. Protein product: CASSHGSGYTF.

V is TRBV7-7 and J is TRBJ2-2; maybe TRBD1 (5 bases). The CDR3 runs 14 residues. V gave up 0 bases and J gave up 4 bases, with 6 bases separating them. Per germline, CDR1 SSHAT and CDR2 FNYEAQ (reference sequence). CDR3 in amino acids: CASSLAQGTGELFF. The CDR3 coding sequence is TGTGCCAGCAGCTTAGCTCAGGGCACCGGGGAGCTGTTTTTT.

This clone occurred once. The rearrangement uses TRBV6-6 and TRBJ2-6, with no clear D. Trimming pared 4 bases from V and 0 bases from J, leaving 7 bases between. CDR1 MNHNY and CDR2 SVGAGI come from the germline V gene (reference sequence). The CDR3 spans 15 residues. The CDR3 is CASSSVPSGANVLTF. The CDR3 DNA follows: TGTGCCAGCAGTTCGGTTCCCTCTGGGGCCAACGTCCTGACTTTC.

The chain combines TRBV10-3 with TRBJ1-3, with D possibly being TRBD1 (6 bases). This CDR3 is built from 15 residues. Germline CDR1 ENHRY, CDR2 SYGVKD. V lost 11 bases, J lost 4 bases, and 21 bases lay in between. CDR3 in amino acids: CAAFPGVEDGNTIYF. The CDR3 DNA is TGTGCCGCGTTCCCAGGGGTCGAGGACGGAAACACCATATATTTT.

The rearrangement links TRBV3-1 (or the pseudogene TRBV3-2) to TRBJ2-3; TRBD2 might be the D (7 bases). The V gene lost 0 bases and the J gene lost 9 bases, with 13 bases spanning the gap. CDR3 length: 14 amino acids. Germline V lookup: CDR1 LGHDT, CDR2 YNNKEL (reference sequence). The CDR3 loop is CASSQDNKGGTQYF. In DNA, the CDR3 is TGTGCCAGCAGCCAAGATAACAAGGGGGGGACGCAGTATTTT.

The rearrangement links TRBV5-6 to TRBJ2-4, with TRBD1 identical over 10 bases. The V and J ends lost 0 bases and 5 bases, in that order; junction bases with no gene match: 8. Germline lookup yields CDR1 SGHDT and CDR2 YYEEEE. This CDR3 is built from 17 residues. CDR3 sequence: CASSLGDRGEWENIQYF. Written as DNA, the CDR3 is TGTGCCAGCAGCTTGGGGGACAGGGGTGAATGGGAAAACATTCAGTACTTC.

The J gene is TRBJ1-1, the V gene TRBV5-1; TRBD1 agrees at 11 bases. The length of the CDR3 is 16 residues. J lost 3 bases, V lost 4 bases, and 8 bases had no gene match. CDR1 is SGHRS and CDR2 is YFSETQ in the germline V gene. CDR3 in DNA: TGCGCCAGCAGCGTGGGGACAGGGGGACTTTACACTGAAGCTTTCTTT. It translates to CASSVGTGGLYTEAFF.

The sample holds one count of this clone. This chain connects TRBV7-3 to TRBJ2-3; D is ambiguous. Germline lookup yields CDR1 SGHTA and CDR2 FQGTGA. The CDR3 runs to 14 residues. Trimming shortened V by 5 bases and J by 2 bases, and 11 bases separated the two germline ends. The CDR3 region is CASSGGHYTDTQYF. The DNA for the CDR3 is TGTGCCAGCAGCGGTGGCCATTACACAGATACGCAGTATTTT.

V and J are TRBV6-1 and TRBJ1-5, with TRBD1 identical over 7 bases. With 6 bases clipped from V and 0 bases from J, the junction kept 5 bases outside the gene matches. There are 15 residues in the CDR3. Germline V gene lookup returns CDR1 MNHNS and CDR2 SASEGT. As DNA, the CDR3 is TGTGCCAGCAGCCTGGGACAGTATAGCAATCAGCCCCAGCATTTT. Amino acid sequence: CASSLGQYSNQPQHF.

This sequence joins TRBV3-1 (or the pseudogene TRBV3-2) and TRBJ2-1; 9 bases fit TRBD2. The V and J ends lost 1 base and 9 bases, in that order; junction bases with no gene match: 4. The CDR3 has 14 amino acids. Germline V CDR1 and CDR2: LGHDT, YNNKEL (reference sequence). The DNA for the CDR3 is TGTGCCAGCAGCCAAGCGGTAGCGGGGGCTGAGCAGTTCTTC. As protein: CASSQAVAGAEQFF.

J is TRBJ1-5 and V is TRBV19, with 10 bases that match TRBD1. The CDR3 consists of 13 residues. The J segment lost 6 bases and the V segment lost 5 bases, leaving 1 base of the junction unmatched. The germline CDR1 and CDR2 sequences are LNHDA and SQIVND (reference sequence). This chain's CDR3 is CASSGTGVQPQHF. The CDR3, as DNA: TGTGCCAGTAGTGGGACAGGGGTTCAGCCCCAGCATTTT.

This clone turned up a few times. V usage is TRBV10-2 and J usage is TRBJ1-1; D is possibly TRBD1 (6 bases). V was pared by 4 bases and J by 3 bases, with 9 bases between. Germline lookup yields CDR1 WSHSY and CDR2 SAAADI. This CDR3 is 13 amino acids long. The CDR3 here is CASSVGGHTEAFF. The CDR3 DNA sequence: TGCGCCAGCAGTGTCGGGGGGCACACTGAAGCTTTCTTT.